One and the same sample provided the 10 T cell receptor beta chains below, sequenced in a study of blood T cell repertoires in COVID-19. Repertoires were generated with immunoSEQ multiplex PCR, while TCRdb's copy carries only in-frame clones and drops some. The sample carries more than 150,000 clones, 78% recorded once. Sample: peripheral blood. The origin of the receptors is a woman older than 75 with acute or convalescent COVID-19.

The V and J genes are TRBV5-8 and TRBJ2-7; D may be TRBD2 (6 bases). The CDR3 contains 13 residues. The V end was cut by 4 bases, the J end by 3 bases, with 11 bases between. Looked up from germline, CDR1 is SGHTS and CDR2 is YDEGEE. The CDR3 loop reads CASSLYSGYEQYF. DNA for the CDR3: TGTGCCAGCAGCCTATATAGCGGCTACGAGCAGTACTTC.

This chain links TRBV30 with TRBJ1-2; D is unresolved. Germline-derived CDR1 and CDR2 are GTSNPN and SVGIG (reference sequence). The length of the CDR3 is 15 residues. V dropped 0 bases and J dropped 3 bases, with 14 bases sitting between them. The CDR3 nucleotides are TGTGCCTGGAGTGTAGTCTACCGGGTAGACTATGGCTACACCTTC. Its protein product is CAWSVVYRVDYGYTF.

This rearrangement joins TRBV12-5 to TRBJ1-5; 9 bases line up with TRBD1. J was trimmed by 2 bases and V by 1 base; bases with no gene match: 3. Germline lookup yields CDR1 LGHNT and CDR2 FRNRAP. CDR3 size: 16 residues. The CDR3 nucleotides are TGTGCTAGTGGTTTGGGAGGGACAGGGCGCAATCAGCCCCAGCATTTT. This gives the protein CASGLGGTGRNQPQHF.

The chain employs TRBV6-5 and TRBJ1-2; the D is unclear. The CDR3 is 13 amino acids. Germline V gene sequence: CDR1 MNHEY, CDR2 SVGAGI. The germline V and J ends were trimmed by 6 bases and 3 bases, with 11 bases remaining between them. The CDR3 nucleotides read TGTGCCAGCAGGACGGTCGGGGACTATGGCTACACCTTC. Translated: CASRTVGDYGYTF.

This clone has a handful of counts. The chain links TRBV7-9 to TRBJ2-3; possible D gene TRBD1, 5 bases. In germline, CDR1 is SEHNR, CDR2 FQNEAQ (reference sequence). Trimming cost V 6 bases and J 2 bases, with 27 bases left between them. The CDR3 contains 19 residues. The CDR3 coding sequence is TGTGCCAGCAGACTTCTTTTCGTCCCCGGCGACAGCTTCACAGATACGCAGTATTTT. Its translation is CASRLLFVPGDSFTDTQYF.

With regard to this clone: In the same sample, other DNA sequences code for this CDR3. This chain connects TRBV6-5 to TRBJ1-5; D remains ambiguous. The CDR3 runs 14 residues. V lost 3 bases and J lost 3, with 9 bases in between. Germline assignment: CDR1 MNHEY and CDR2 SVGAGI. The CDR3 DNA reads TGTGCCAGCAGTTATGCGGGAGTCAATCAGCCCCAGCATTTT. Its protein is CASSYAGVNQPQHF.

V and J are TRBV6-1 and TRBJ1-4; 9 bases are a match to TRBD1. The CDR3 extends over 16 amino acids. Trimming cost V 2 bases and J 6 bases; bases outside gene matches: 7. Germline lookup yields CDR1 MNHNS and CDR2 SASEGT. CDR3 sequence (DNA): TGTGCCAGCAGTGAATCCGGACAGGGGCCGTATGAAAAACTGTTTTTT. It codes for CASSESGQGPYEKLFF.

This chain joins TRBV20-1 and TRBJ2-1; TRBD2 is a possible D gene (6 bases). The germline V and J ends were trimmed by 5 bases and 4 bases, with 6 bases remaining between them. Germline V gene sequence: CDR1 DFQATT, CDR2 SNEGSKA (reference sequence). There are 11 residues in the CDR3. CDR3: CSAGGYNEQFF. DNA for the CDR3: TGCAGTGCTGGGGGGTACAATGAGCAGTTCTTC.

The chain combines TRBV5-1 with TRBJ1-3; the D is unclear. The CDR3 length is 14 residues. Germline CDR1 reads SGHRS; CDR2 reads YFSETQ. Trimming removed 0 bases from V and 2 bases from J, with 6 bases in between. In DNA form, the CDR3 reads TGCGCCAGCAGCTTGGATACAGCTGGAAACACCATATATTTT. Translated: CASSLDTAGNTIYF.

The chain combines TRBV5-8 with TRBJ2-5, with 8 positions matching TRBD1. The CDR3 extends over 15 amino acids. Germline V lookup: CDR1 SGHTS, CDR2 YDEGEE. V gave up 2 bases and J gave up 5 bases; unmatched junction bases: 8. This CDR3 reads CASSLRGQGAETQYF. For the CDR3, the DNA is TGTGCCAGCAGCTTACGGGGGCAGGGGGCGGAGACCCAGTACTTC.